This T cell receptor beta chain was found in a study of blood T cell repertoires in COVID-19. Here immunoSEQ multiplex PCR was the method, and the copy in TCRdb shows in-frame clones only, minus some. The sample lists 300,000 to 350,000 clones, about 90% occurring once. The CDR3 is 13 residues long. Germline V gene data show CDR1 as MNHEY and CDR2 as SVGAGI. The V segment lost 8 bases and the J segment 6 bases; nucleotides outside the gene matches: 7. This clone turned up a few times. The sequence was collected from a woman between 18 and 29 years old who had recovered from COVID-19. The sequenced sample consisted of peripheral blood. The V and J genes are TRBV6-5 and TRBJ1-2, with 9 bases aligning to TRBD1. CDR3 in amino acids: CASYRDRDNGYTF. The CDR3 DNA reads as TGTGCCAGCTATCGGGACAGGGATAATGGCTACACCTTC.